Listed here are 26 T cell receptor beta chains from one sample, sequenced in a study of PD-L1 blockade in urothelial cancer. Assay: immunoSEQ multiplex PCR; the TCRdb copy retains only in-frame clones and omits some. Of 70,000 to 100,000 clones listed, over 80% are singletons. As to time point: pretreatment peripheral blood. Material: PBMCs, obtained around atezolizumab (anti-PD-L1) treatment. The receptor source for this set is a man aged 55 to 70 with urothelial cancer.

The rearrangement links TRBV27 to TRBJ2-1; D is unresolved. Germline V gives CDR1 MNHEY, CDR2 SMNVEV (reference sequence). V dropped 5 bases and J dropped 10 bases, with 12 bases sitting between them. This CDR3 spans 12 amino acids. DNA of the CDR3: TGTGCCAGCAGTCTCGTTGCGGAGGAGCAGTTCTTC. It encodes CASSLVAEEQFF.

The V gene is TRBV5-1, the J gene TRBJ1-1; D is perhaps TRBD1 (5 bases). Germline V CDR1 and CDR2: SGHRS, YFSETQ. This CDR3 is 12 amino acids long. Trimming cost V 4 bases and J 4 bases, with 8 bases left between them. The CDR3 sequence: CASSIGGTEAFF. The CDR3 DNA is TGCGCCAGCAGCATCGGGGGCACTGAAGCTTTCTTT.

The chain recombines TRBV18 with TRBJ1-1; D is ambiguous. The CDR3 consists of 15 residues. V was cut by 0 bases and J by 1 base, with 9 bases left in between. Germline V lookup: CDR1 KGHSH, CDR2 LQKENI. CDR3 nucleotide sequence: TGTGCCAGCTCACCACCGCAGGCCGCGAACACTGAAGCTTTCTTT. Translation gives CASSPPQAANTEAFF.

This chain uses TRBV5-4 with TRBJ2-1; TRBD2 aligns across 8 bases. This CDR3 spans 15 amino acids. V lost 1 base to trimming and J lost 2 bases; unmatched junction nucleotides: 2. The V gene's germline CDR1 is SGHNT and CDR2 YYREEE (reference sequence). CDR3 sequence reads: CASSLNSGTYNEQFF. The CDR3 DNA reads as TGTGCCAGCAGCTTGAATAGCGGGACCTACAATGAGCAGTTCTTC.

The chain employs TRBV6-1 and TRBJ1-2; D uncertain. This CDR3 has 11 amino acids. Germline assignment: CDR1 MNHNS and CDR2 SASEGT. The V end lost 5 bases, the J end lost 7 bases, and 8 bases lay between the germline ends. The CDR3 nucleotides are TGTGCCAGCAGTTACGGTGGTGGCTACACCTTC. Translated, it gives CASSYGGGYTF.

The rearrangement links TRBV7-2 to TRBJ2-7, with 8 bases that match TRBD2. Germline V lookup: CDR1 SGHTA, CDR2 FQGNSA. J lost 6 bases, V lost 3 bases, and 16 bases had no gene match. This CDR3 spans 17 amino acids. CDR3 sequence (DNA): TGTGCCAGCAGCTTCCTACCGGGAACGGGAGGGCCGCGCGAGCAGTACTTC. This gives the protein CASSFLPGTGGPREQYF.

The chain joins TRBV7-2 to TRBJ1-1; D is possibly TRBD1 (5 bases). CDR1 is SGHTA and CDR2 is FQGNSA in the germline V gene. The V gene lost 3 bases and the J gene lost 5 bases, with 10 bases spanning the gap. This CDR3 spans 13 amino acids. CDR3 protein: CASSFGAKTEAFF. CDR3 nucleotide sequence: TGTGCCAGCAGCTTTGGGGCGAAGACTGAAGCTTTCTTT.

The table lists this clone with a count of one. CDR3 in amino acids: CASSRGGGGNQPQHF. CDR3 DNA: TGTGCCAGTTCTAGGGGGGGAGGAGGTAATCAGCCCCAGCATTTT. This chain joins TRBV28 and TRBJ1-5; D perhaps matches TRBD1 (6 bases). V lost 9 bases, J lost 4 bases, and 19 bases lay in between. Germline V gene data show CDR1 as MDHEN and CDR2 as SYDVKM. The CDR3 consists of 15 residues. Drawing the rest from reference TRBV28 and TRBJ1-5, the complete variable domain is DVKVTQSSRYLVKRTGEKVFLECVQDMDHENMFWYRQDPGLGLRLIYFSYDVKMKEKGDIPEGYSVSREKKERFSLILESASTNQTSMYLCASSRGGGGNQPQHFGDGTRLSIL.

This sequence joins TRBV9 and TRBJ2-7, with a weak D call TRBD2 (5 bases). Germline CDR1 and CDR2: SGDLS and YYNGEE. Deletions cut 6 bases from V and 0 bases from J, with 19 bases between. The CDR3 has 16 residues. The DNA of the CDR3 is TGTGCCAGCACACGCGGGCCCGAACCGAGCTCCTACGAGCAGTACTTC. It is translated as CASTRGPEPSSYEQYF.

V usage is TRBV28 and J usage is TRBJ1-2; the D gene is possibly TRBD1 (5 bases). V lost 1 base, J lost 3 bases, and 9 bases lay in between. From germline, CDR1 is MDHEN and CDR2 SYDVKM. CDR3 length equals 14 residues. CDR3 sequence reads: CASSLSGGDYGYTF. Written as DNA, the CDR3 is TGTGCCAGCAGTTTATCGGGGGGAGACTATGGCTACACCTTC.

This chain joins TRBV19 and TRBJ1-3; 7 nucleotides line up with TRBD1. This CDR3 contains 15 residues. J gave up 1 base and V 5 bases, and 5 bases lay outside the gene matches. Germline V gives CDR1 LNHDA, CDR2 SQIVND (reference sequence). For the CDR3, the DNA is TGTGCCAGTAGTCTGGGACAGCCATCTGGAAACACCATATATTTT. Amino acid sequence: CASSLGQPSGNTIYF.

This chain links TRBV30 with TRBJ2-7; D unresolved. Germline values: CDR1 GTSNPN, CDR2 SVGIG (reference sequence). The ends were cut back, 0 bases at V and 2 bases at J, with 5 bases in the middle. This CDR3 comprises 12 residues. CDR3 nucleotide sequence: TGTGCCTGGAGTGTAACGGCCTACGAGCAGTACTTC. This sequence encodes CAWSVTAYEQYF.

The chain joins TRBV4-1 to TRBJ1-5; D gene uncertain. V gave up 1 base and J gave up 4 bases, with 17 bases separating them. Per germline, CDR1 MGHRA and CDR2 YSYEKL. The CDR3 has 17 amino acids. The CDR3: CASSQGAPLSVNQPQHF. CDR3 nucleotide sequence: TGCGCCAGCAGCCAAGGGGCTCCCCTTTCGGTGAATCAGCCCCAGCATTTT.

V gene TRBV5-6 combines with J gene TRBJ2-7; no reliable D call. The CDR3 has 12 residues. Deletions cut 3 bases from V and 3 bases from J, with 7 bases between. Germline CDR1 reads SGHDT; CDR2 reads YYEEEE. CDR3 DNA sequence: TGTGCCAGCAGCTCGACGGGCTACGAGCAGTACTTC. Translating it yields CASSSTGYEQYF.

The V and J genes are TRBV10-1 and TRBJ1-2; 7 bases map to TRBD1. CDR1 and CDR2 (germline): WNHNN, SYGVQD (reference sequence). Trimming at V came to 2 bases and at J to 8 bases, leaving 8 bases not matched to a gene. CDR3 length: 14 amino acids. The CDR3: CASSENRQGDGYTF. The CDR3 DNA follows: TGCGCCAGCAGTGAGAATAGGCAGGGGGACGGCTACACCTTC.

The chain combines TRBV19 with TRBJ2-7; 7 bases align to TRBD1. Trimming removed 8 bases from V and 4 bases from J; junction bases left unmatched: 8. This CDR3 is 13 amino acids long. The V gene's germline CDR1 is LNHDA and CDR2 SQIVND (reference sequence). In DNA, the CDR3 is TGTGCCAGTGCCCCGGGACAGAAATACGAGCAGTACTTC. Translation gives CASAPGQKYEQYF.

This clone has more than one count but fewer than ten. The V call is TRBV7-2, the J call TRBJ2-7, with 8 bases that match TRBD2. The V and J ends lost 5 bases and 6 bases, in that order; junction bases with no gene match: 12. Germline V CDR1 and CDR2: SGHTA, FQGNSA. The CDR3 covers 15 residues. CDR3 protein: CASSREAGGTTEQYF. CDR3 bases: TGTGCCAGCAGCCGAGAGGCGGGAGGCACTACCGAGCAGTACTTC.

The V call is TRBV6-5, the J call TRBJ2-1, with D maybe TRBD2 (6 bases). This CDR3 is built from 13 residues. Trimming took 8 bases from V and 8 from J, leaving 16 bases between them. Germline V gene sequence: CDR1 MNHEY, CDR2 SVGAGI. CDR3 DNA sequence: TGTGCCAGCCGGAGGGCCGGGTCGGATGAGCAGTTCTTC. It translates to CASRRAGSDEQFF.

The genes are TRBV19 and TRBJ1-3; no firm D call. The germline gives CDR1 LNHDA, CDR2 SQIVND (reference sequence). Trimming shortened V by 4 bases and J by 0 bases, and 10 bases separated the two germline ends. The CDR3 has 15 amino acids. The CDR3 DNA reads as TGTGCCAGTAGTAGAGACAAGAGCTCTGGAAACACCATATATTTT. This encodes CASSRDKSSGNTIYF. Based on the CDR3 plus reference TRBV19 and TRBJ1-3, the full variable domain is DGGITQSPKYLFRKEGQNVTLSCEQNLNHDAMYWYRQDPGQGLRLIYYSQIVNDFQKGDIAEGYSVSREKKESFPLTVTSAQKNPTAFYLCASSRDKSSGNTIYFGEGSWLTVV.

The chain joins TRBV5-4 to TRBJ2-3; 9 nucleotides align to TRBD1. This CDR3 is built from 15 residues. The V gene end was trimmed by 6 bases and the J gene end by 0 bases; junction bases not matched to a gene: 5. CDR1 and CDR2 from the germline V gene are SGHNT and YYREEE (reference sequence). CDR3 bases: TGTGCCAGCACCGACAGGGGGACTAGCACAGATACGCAGTATTTT. It codes for CASTDRGTSTDTQYF.

The genes are TRBV6-5 and TRBJ2-3; TRBD2 matches at 11 bases. Germline V CDR1 and CDR2: MNHEY, SVGAGI. J gave up 2 bases and V 6 bases, and 4 bases lay outside the gene matches. There are 15 residues in the CDR3. The CDR3 loop reads CASRLAGGITDTQYF. CDR3 DNA sequence: TGTGCCAGCAGATTAGCGGGGGGGATCACAGATACGCAGTATTTT.

This chain connects TRBV9 to TRBJ1-3, with 10 bases matching TRBD1. The V segment lost 0 bases and the J segment 4 bases; nucleotides outside the gene matches: 4. This CDR3 is built from 16 residues. Germline CDR1 is SGDLS and CDR2 is YYNGEE. Here the CDR3 reads CASSVGGTGVGNTIYF. For the CDR3, the DNA is TGTGCCAGCAGCGTAGGCGGGACAGGGGTCGGAAACACCATATATTTT.

The chain is built from TRBV7-8 and TRBJ2-2; 11 bases fit TRBD2. This CDR3 has 15 amino acids. The germline V gene encodes CDR1 SGHVS and CDR2 FQNEAQ. V was clipped by 3 bases and J by 3 bases; unmatched bases: 0. CDR3 nucleotides: TGTGCCAGCAGCTTTAGCGGGAGGGACACCGGGGAGCTGTTTTTT. It specifies CASSFSGRDTGELFF.

The J gene is TRBJ2-1, the V gene TRBV10-3, with 7 positions matching TRBD2. Germline V gene lookup returns CDR1 ENHRY and CDR2 SYGVKD. J lost 8 bases, V lost 3 bases, and 7 bases had no gene match. The CDR3 has 14 amino acids. The CDR3 spells CAISDTAGSYEQFF. For the CDR3, the DNA is TGTGCCATCAGTGACACAGCGGGGTCCTATGAGCAGTTCTTC.

The V gene is TRBV7-7, the J gene TRBJ2-5, with 7 bases aligning to TRBD1. The length of the CDR3 is 16 residues. CDR1 is SSHAT and CDR2 is FNYEAQ in the germline V gene (reference sequence). The V segment lost 2 bases and the J segment 2 bases; nucleotides outside the gene matches: 8. The CDR3 here is CASSLRPPGQQETQYF. The CDR3 nucleotides are TGTGCCAGCAGCTTAAGACCACCGGGACAGCAAGAGACCCAGTACTTC.

The chain joins TRBV5-1 to TRBJ2-1; D call uncertain. Looked up from germline, CDR1 is SGHRS and CDR2 is YFSETQ. The length of the CDR3 is 14 residues. Trimming removed 0 bases from V and 8 bases from J, with 12 bases in between. The CDR3 coding sequence is TGCGCCAGCAGCTTGGCCGTTGTTCGGGATGAGCAGTTCTTC. It encodes CASSLAVVRDEQFF.